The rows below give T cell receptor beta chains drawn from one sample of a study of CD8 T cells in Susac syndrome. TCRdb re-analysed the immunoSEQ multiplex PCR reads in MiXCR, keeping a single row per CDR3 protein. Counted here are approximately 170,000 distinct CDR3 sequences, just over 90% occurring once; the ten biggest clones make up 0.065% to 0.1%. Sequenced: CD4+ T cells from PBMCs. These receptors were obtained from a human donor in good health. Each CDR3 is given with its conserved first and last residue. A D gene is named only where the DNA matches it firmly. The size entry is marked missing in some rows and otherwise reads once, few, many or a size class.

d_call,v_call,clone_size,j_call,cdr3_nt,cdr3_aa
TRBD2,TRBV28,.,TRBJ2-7,TGTGCCGGGGCCGGGACTAGCGGGAGTGATGAGCAGTACTTC,CAGAGTSGSDEQYF
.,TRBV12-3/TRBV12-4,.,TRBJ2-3,TGTGCCAGCAGTTTATTCCGCACAGATACGCAGTATTTT,CASSLFRTDTQYF
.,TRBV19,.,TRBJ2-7,TGTGCCAGTATCAAGGCGGAGAGGACGGCTGCCTACGAGCAGTACTTC,CASIKAERTAAYEQYF
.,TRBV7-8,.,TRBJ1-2,TGTGCCAGCAGCTCAAGACAGGTCCGGGACTACACCTTC,CASSSRQVRDYTF
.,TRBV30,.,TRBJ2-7,TGTGCCTGGAGTCTCTACGAGCAGTACTTC,CAWSLYEQYF
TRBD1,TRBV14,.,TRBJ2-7,TGTGCCAGCAGCGCCGGGACAGGGTCTAAGGTGCAGTACTTC,CASSAGTGSKVQYF
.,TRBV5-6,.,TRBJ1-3,TGTGCCAGCAGCTTTGGGGGAAACACCATGTATTTT,CASSFGGNTMYF
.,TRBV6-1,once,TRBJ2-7,TGTGCCAGCCGGGACAACAGAAACTACGAGCAGTACTTC,CASRDNRNYEQYF
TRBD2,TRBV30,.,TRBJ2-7,TGTGCCTGGAGGGCAAAAGCGGGAGAAGGCGAGCAGTACTTC,CAWRAKAGEGEQYF
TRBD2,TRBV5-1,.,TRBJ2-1,TGCGCCAGCAGCTTGGCTCCTAGCGGGGGACCTTTCAGCTACAATGAGCAGTTCTTC,CASSLAPSGGPFSYNEQFF
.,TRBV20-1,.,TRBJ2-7,TGCAGTGCTAGAGATTCAGGGTTAAGATTCTACGAGCAGTACTTC,CSARDSGLRFYEQYF
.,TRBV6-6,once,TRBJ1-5,TGTGCCAGCAGGGCACTTAGCAATCAGCCCCAGCATTTT,CASRALSNQPQHF
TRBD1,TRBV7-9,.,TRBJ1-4,TGTGCCAGCAGCTCACGGACAGGGAAAGAAAAACTGTTTTTT,CASSSRTGKEKLFF